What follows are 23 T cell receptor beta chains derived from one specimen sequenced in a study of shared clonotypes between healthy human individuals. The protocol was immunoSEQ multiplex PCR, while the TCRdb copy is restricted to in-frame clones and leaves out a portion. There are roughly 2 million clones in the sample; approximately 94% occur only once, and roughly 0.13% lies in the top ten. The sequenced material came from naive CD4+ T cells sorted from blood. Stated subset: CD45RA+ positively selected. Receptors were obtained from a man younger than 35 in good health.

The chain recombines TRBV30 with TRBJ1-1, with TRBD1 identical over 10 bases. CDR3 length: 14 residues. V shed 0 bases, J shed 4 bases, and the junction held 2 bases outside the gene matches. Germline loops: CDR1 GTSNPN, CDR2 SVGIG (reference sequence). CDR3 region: CAWSVDRGRTEAFF. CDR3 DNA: TGTGCCTGGAGTGTCGACAGGGGGCGCACTGAAGCTTTCTTT.

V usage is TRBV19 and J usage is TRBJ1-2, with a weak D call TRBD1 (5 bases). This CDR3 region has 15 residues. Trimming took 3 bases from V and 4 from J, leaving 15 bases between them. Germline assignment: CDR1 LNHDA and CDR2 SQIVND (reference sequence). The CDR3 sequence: CASSIGREIRYGYTF. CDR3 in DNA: TGTGCCAGTAGTATTGGCAGGGAGATTCGCTATGGCTACACCTTC.

The CDR3 DNA is TGTGCCAGCAGACGAGGGGGGAGTGACAATGAGCAGTTCTTC. Translating gives CASRRGGSDNEQFF. The chain recombines TRBV6-6 with TRBJ2-1; D possibly uses TRBD1 or TRBD2 (6 bases each). This CDR3 is built from 14 residues. CDR1 is MNHNY, CDR2 SVGAGI, per germline (reference sequence). V lost 6 bases and J lost 5, with 14 bases in between.

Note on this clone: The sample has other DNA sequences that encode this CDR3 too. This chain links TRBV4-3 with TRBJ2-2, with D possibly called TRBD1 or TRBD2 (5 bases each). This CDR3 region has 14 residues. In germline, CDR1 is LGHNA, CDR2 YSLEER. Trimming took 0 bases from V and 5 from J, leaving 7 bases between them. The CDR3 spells CASSQEGTTGELFF. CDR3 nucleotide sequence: TGCGCCAGCAGCCAAGAGGGGACGACCGGGGAGCTGTTTTTT.

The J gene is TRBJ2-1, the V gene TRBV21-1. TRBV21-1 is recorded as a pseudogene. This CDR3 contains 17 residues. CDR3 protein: CASSKRRQGTRTTEQFF. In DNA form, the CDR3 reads TGTGCCAGCAGCAAGCGGAGACAGGGGACTAGAACTACCGAGCAGTTCTTC.

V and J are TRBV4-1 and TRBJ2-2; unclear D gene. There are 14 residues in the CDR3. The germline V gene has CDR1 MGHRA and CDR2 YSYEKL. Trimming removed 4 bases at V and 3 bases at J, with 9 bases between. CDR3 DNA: TGCGCCAGCAGCCGAACCAGCTACACCGGGGAGCTGTTTTTT. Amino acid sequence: CASSRTSYTGELFF.

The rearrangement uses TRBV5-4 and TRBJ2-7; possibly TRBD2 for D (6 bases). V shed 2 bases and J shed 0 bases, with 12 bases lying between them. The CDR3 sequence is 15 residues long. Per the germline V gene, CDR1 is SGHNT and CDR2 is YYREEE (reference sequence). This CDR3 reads CASSFGRDSSYEQYF. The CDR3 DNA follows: TGTGCCAGCAGCTTCGGGCGGGATTCCTCCTACGAGCAGTACTTC.

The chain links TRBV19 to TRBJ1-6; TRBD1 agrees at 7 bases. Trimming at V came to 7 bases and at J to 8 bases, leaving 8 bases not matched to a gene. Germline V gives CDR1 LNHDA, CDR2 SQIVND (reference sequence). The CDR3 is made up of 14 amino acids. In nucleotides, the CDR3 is TGTGCCAGTACCCCCGGGACAGATTATTCACCCCTCCACTTT. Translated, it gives CASTPGTDYSPLHF.

CDR3 amino acids: CAWMPSGLTKETQYF. The DNA for the CDR3 is TGTGCCTGGATGCCCAGCGGGCTAACTAAGGAGACCCAGTACTTC. This chain joins TRBV30 and TRBJ2-5, with D tentatively TRBD2 (6 bases). Germline V gene lookup returns CDR1 GTSNPN and CDR2 SVGIG (reference sequence). Trimming stripped 4 bases from V and 5 bases from J, with 20 bases between. The CDR3 has 15 residues.

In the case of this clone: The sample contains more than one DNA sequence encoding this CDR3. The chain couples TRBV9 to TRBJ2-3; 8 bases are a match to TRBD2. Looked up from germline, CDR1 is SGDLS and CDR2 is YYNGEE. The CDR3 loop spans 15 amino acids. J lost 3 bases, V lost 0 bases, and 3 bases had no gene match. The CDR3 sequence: CASSVGRGGTDTQYF. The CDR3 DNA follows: TGTGCCAGCAGCGTAGGACGGGGGGGTACAGATACGCAGTATTTT.

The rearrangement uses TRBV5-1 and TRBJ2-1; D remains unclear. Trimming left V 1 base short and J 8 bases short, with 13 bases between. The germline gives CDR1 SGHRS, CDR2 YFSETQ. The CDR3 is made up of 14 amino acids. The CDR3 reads CASSLPRPMDEQFF. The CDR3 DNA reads TGCGCCAGCAGCTTGCCTAGGCCTATGGATGAGCAGTTCTTC. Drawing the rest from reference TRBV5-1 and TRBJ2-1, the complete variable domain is KAGVTQTPRYLIKTRGQQVTLSCSPISGHRSVSWYQQTPGQGLQFLFEYFSETQRNKGNFPGRFSGRQFSNSRSEMNVSTLELGDSALYLCASSLPRPMDEQFFGPGTRLTVL.

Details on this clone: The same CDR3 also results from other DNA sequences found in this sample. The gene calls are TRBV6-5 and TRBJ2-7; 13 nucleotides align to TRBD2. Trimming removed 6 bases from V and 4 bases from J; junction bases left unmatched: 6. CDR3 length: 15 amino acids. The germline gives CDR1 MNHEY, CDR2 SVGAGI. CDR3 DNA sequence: TGTGCCAGCAGCCCTCGGACTAGCGGGAGATACGAGCAGTACTTC. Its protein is CASSPRTSGRYEQYF.

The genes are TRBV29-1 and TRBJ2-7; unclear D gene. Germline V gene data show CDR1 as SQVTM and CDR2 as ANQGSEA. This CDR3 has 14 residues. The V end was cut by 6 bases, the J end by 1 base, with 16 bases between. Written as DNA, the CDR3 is TGCAGCGTATGGGAAGTAGGGCTATCCTACGAGCAGTACTTC. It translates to CSVWEVGLSYEQYF.

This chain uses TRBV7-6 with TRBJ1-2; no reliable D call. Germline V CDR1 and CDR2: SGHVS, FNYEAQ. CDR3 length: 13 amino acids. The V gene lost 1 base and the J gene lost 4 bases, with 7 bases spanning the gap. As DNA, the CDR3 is TGTGCCAGCAGCTTAGGAGATGGCTATGGCTACACCTTC. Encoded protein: CASSLGDGYGYTF.

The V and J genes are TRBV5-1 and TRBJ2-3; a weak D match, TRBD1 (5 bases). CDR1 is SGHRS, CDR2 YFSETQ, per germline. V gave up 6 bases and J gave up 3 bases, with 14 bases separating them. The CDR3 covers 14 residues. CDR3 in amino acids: CASKDMSVTDTQYF. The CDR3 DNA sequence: TGCGCCAGCAAGGACATGAGTGTAACAGATACGCAGTATTTT.

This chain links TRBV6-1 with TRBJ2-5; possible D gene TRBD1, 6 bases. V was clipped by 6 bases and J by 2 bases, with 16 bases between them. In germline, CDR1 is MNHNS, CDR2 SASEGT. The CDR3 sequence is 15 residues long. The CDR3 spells CASSFSGVGQETQYF. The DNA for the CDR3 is TGTGCCAGCAGCTTCTCAGGGGTTGGTCAAGAGACCCAGTACTTC.

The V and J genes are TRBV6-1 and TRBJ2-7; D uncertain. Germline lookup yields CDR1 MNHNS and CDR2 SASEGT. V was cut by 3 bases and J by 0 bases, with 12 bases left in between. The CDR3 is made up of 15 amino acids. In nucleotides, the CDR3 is TGTGCCAGCAGTGACCCCGCCATGGCCTCCTACGAGCAGTACTTC. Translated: CASSDPAMASYEQYF.

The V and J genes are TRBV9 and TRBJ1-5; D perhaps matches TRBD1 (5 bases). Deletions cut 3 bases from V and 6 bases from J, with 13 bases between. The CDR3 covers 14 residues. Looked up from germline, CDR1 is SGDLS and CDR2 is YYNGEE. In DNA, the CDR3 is TGTGCCAGCAGCGAGGGAGGTCAGGGTCAGCCCCAGCATTTT. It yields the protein CASSEGGQGQPQHF.

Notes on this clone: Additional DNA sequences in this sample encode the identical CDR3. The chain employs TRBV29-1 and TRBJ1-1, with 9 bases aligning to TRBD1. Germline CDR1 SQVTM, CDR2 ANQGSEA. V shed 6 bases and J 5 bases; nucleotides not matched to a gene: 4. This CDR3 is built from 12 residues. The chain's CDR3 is CSVGQGITEAFF. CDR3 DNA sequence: TGCAGCGTGGGACAGGGAATAACTGAAGCTTTCTTT.

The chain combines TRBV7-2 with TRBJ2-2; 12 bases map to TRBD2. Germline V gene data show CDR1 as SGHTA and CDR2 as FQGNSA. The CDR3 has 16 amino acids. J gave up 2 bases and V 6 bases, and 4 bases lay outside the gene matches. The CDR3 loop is CASRRTSGVNTGELFF. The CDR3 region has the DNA TGTGCCAGCAGGCGGACTAGCGGGGTAAACACCGGGGAGCTGTTTTTT. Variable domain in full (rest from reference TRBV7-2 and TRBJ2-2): GAGVSQSPSNKVTEKGKDVELRCDPISGHTALYWYRQSLGQGLEFLIYFQGNSAPDKSGLPSDRFSAERTGGSVSTLTIQRTQQEDSAVYLCASRRTSGVNTGELFFGEGSRLTVL.

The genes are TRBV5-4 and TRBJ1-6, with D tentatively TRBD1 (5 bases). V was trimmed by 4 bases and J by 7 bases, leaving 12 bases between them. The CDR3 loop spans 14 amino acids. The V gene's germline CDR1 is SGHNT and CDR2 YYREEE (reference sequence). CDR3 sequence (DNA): TGTGCCAGCAGCCCCGGGACGGCAAATTCACCCCTCCACTTT. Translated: CASSPGTANSPLHF.

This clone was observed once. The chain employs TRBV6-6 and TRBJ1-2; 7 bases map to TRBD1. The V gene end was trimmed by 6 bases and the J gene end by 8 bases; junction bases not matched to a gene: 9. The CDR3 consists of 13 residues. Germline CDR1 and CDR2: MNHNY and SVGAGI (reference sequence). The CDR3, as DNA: TGTGCCAGCAGACTTCAGGGGGAAAAGGGCTACACCTTC. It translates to CASRLQGEKGYTF.

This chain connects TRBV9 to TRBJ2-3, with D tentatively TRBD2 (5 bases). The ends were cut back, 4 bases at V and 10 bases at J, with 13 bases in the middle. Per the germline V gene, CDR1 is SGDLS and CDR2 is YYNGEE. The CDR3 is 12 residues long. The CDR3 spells CASSPGILPQYF. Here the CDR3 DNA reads TGTGCCAGCAGCCCCGGGATTTTGCCGCAGTATTTT.